Each of the 30 T cell receptor beta chains below was sequenced from the same sample in a study of T cell responses to AZD1222 COVID-19 vaccine. Repertoires were generated with immunoSEQ multiplex PCR, while TCRdb's copy carries only in-frame clones and drops some. The sample lists over 100,000 clones, roughly 88% occurring once. Sequenced here: peripheral blood, sampled on day 0 of AZD1222 vaccination. These receptors all stem from an adult in good health.

The chain employs TRBV9 and TRBJ1-2, with unresolved D. CDR1 and CDR2 (germline): SGDLS, YYNGEE. This CDR3 is built from 13 residues. V gave up 3 bases and J gave up 5 bases, with 11 bases separating them. The CDR3 sequence is CASSEAGKYGYTF. DNA of the CDR3: TGTGCCAGCAGCGAAGCGGGGAAGTATGGCTACACCTTC.

This chain uses TRBV3-1 (or the pseudogene TRBV3-2) with TRBJ2-1; D uncertain. The CDR3 length is 14 residues. The germline CDR1 and CDR2 sequences are LGHDT and YNNKEL (reference sequence). V was cut by 1 base and J by 1 base, with 5 bases left in between. The CDR3 reads CASSQVASYNEQFF. In nucleotides, the CDR3 is TGTGCCAGCAGCCAAGTCGCATCCTACAATGAGCAGTTCTTC.

The chain has TRBV6-2 or TRBV6-3 and TRBJ2-7, with TRBD1 matching 7 bases. The trim removed 6 bases at V and 0 bases at J, leaving 5 bases unmatched. The CDR3 contains 14 residues. Germline V gives CDR1 MNHEY, CDR2 SVGEGT. The CDR3 DNA is TGTGCCAGCAGCCAGACAGGGTTCTCCTACGAGCAGTACTTC. It encodes CASSQTGFSYEQYF.

The V gene is TRBV5-1, the J gene TRBJ1-2; maybe TRBD1 (5 bases). V gave up 3 bases and J gave up 2 bases, with 11 bases separating them. This CDR3 has 14 residues. Per the germline V gene, CDR1 is SGHRS and CDR2 is YFSETQ. The DNA for the CDR3 is TGCGCCAGCAGCTCGGGACCGGGCAACTATGGCTACACCTTC. Translating it yields CASSSGPGNYGYTF.

V usage is TRBV19 and J usage is TRBJ1-2; weak D call: TRBD1 (6 bases). The V end was cut by 1 base, the J end by 3 bases, with 9 bases between. This CDR3 spans 14 amino acids. CDR1 and CDR2 (germline): LNHDA, SQIVND (reference sequence). CDR3 sequence (DNA): TGTGCCAGTAGTATAGGCAGGGGTCACTATGGCTACACCTTC. Protein product: CASSIGRGHYGYTF.

This clone occurred once. This CDR3 reads CATSPAGFSYGYTF. CDR3 sequence (DNA): TGTGCCACCAGTCCGGCGGGCTTTTCCTATGGCTACACCTTC. The V call is TRBV24-1, the J call TRBJ1-2; the D is unclear. CDR3 length: 14 amino acids. Trimming cost V 6 bases and J 4 bases, with 14 bases left between them. Germline-derived CDR1 and CDR2 are KGHDR and SFDVKD.

This chain links TRBV4-3 with TRBJ2-5; 8 bases map to TRBD2. Losses at the gene ends were 0 bases for V and 4 bases for J; bases not matched to a gene: 4. The CDR3 is 15 residues long. The germline V gene has CDR1 LGHNA and CDR2 YSLEER. CDR3 residues: CASSQDYGGAETQYF. The CDR3 nucleotides are TGCGCCAGCAGCCAAGATTACGGGGGGGCAGAGACCCAGTACTTC.

This rearrangement joins TRBV6-5 to TRBJ2-7; D not certain. This CDR3 has 14 residues. V was shortened by 5 bases and J by 1 base, with 12 bases between the two germline ends. The germline gives CDR1 MNHEY, CDR2 SVGAGI. The CDR3 spells CASSNSGLSYEQYF. The CDR3 DNA is TGTGCCAGCAGTAATTCGGGTCTTTCCTACGAGCAGTACTTC.

The gene calls are TRBV14 and TRBJ1-4; no definite D call. Trimming stripped 4 bases from V and 8 bases from J, with 14 bases between. The CDR3 contains 14 residues. Germline V lookup: CDR1 SGHDN, CDR2 FVKESK. CDR3 residues: CASSRGGVLEKLFF. As DNA, the CDR3 is TGTGCCAGCAGCCGCGGTGGCGTTTTGGAAAAACTGTTTTTT.

The chain has TRBV2 and TRBJ2-5, with D perhaps being TRBD1 or TRBD2 (5 bases each). The CDR3 extends over 13 amino acids. V lost 4 bases to trimming and J lost 0 bases, with 6 bases between them. Germline CDR1 reads SNHLY; CDR2 reads FYNNEI. CDR3 sequence reads: CASSGDHQETQYF. The DNA of the CDR3 is TGTGCCAGCAGTGGGGACCACCAAGAGACCCAGTACTTC.

This clone was found once. For the CDR3, the DNA is TGTGCCAGCAGCTTGGGGGACAGGGGTAATTCACCCCTCCACTTT. Translated: CASSLGDRGNSPLHF. V usage is TRBV7-2 and J usage is TRBJ1-6; TRBD1 aligns across 10 bases. Germline V gene sequence: CDR1 SGHTA, CDR2 FQGNSA. J was trimmed by 6 bases and V by 3 bases; bases with no gene match: 2. The CDR3 contains 15 residues.

This chain links TRBV6-4 with TRBJ2-3; TRBD2 matches at 7 bases. This CDR3 has 15 residues. Germline V gene data show CDR1 as MRHNA and CDR2 as SNTAGT. V gave up 2 bases and J gave up 2 bases; unmatched junction bases: 4. The CDR3 bases are TGTGCCAGCAGTGACGAGACTAGCCACACAGATACGCAGTATTTT. The encoded protein is CASSDETSHTDTQYF.

The chain employs TRBV5-1 and TRBJ2-2; 8 positions match TRBD1. The V and J ends lost 4 bases and 2 bases, in that order; junction bases with no gene match: 4. This CDR3 has 15 residues. Germline CDR1 and CDR2: SGHRS and YFSETQ. The CDR3 DNA is TGCGCCAGCAGCAGAGGACAGGGTAACACCGGGGAGCTGTTTTTT. It codes for CASSRGQGNTGELFF.

The chain couples TRBV10-3 to TRBJ1-2; the D gene is possibly TRBD1 (5 bases). The germline V gene encodes CDR1 ENHRY and CDR2 SYGVKD. Between the trimmed V and J ends, which lost 4 bases and 2 bases, there was a span of 8 bases. The CDR3 is made up of 13 amino acids. CDR3 DNA: TGTGCCATCAGTGTAAACAGGAACTATGGCTACACCTTC. This translates into CAISVNRNYGYTF.

This clone was counted once. CDR3 nucleotides: TGTGCCAGCTCACCTGGCCGGGACAGCTATGGCTACACCTTC. Amino acids: CASSPGRDSYGYTF. This chain connects TRBV18 to TRBJ1-2; 7 positions agree with TRBD1. Germline values: CDR1 KGHSH, CDR2 LQKENI. Trimming removed 3 bases from V and 4 bases from J; junction bases left unmatched: 5. This CDR3 has 14 residues.

V and J are TRBV6-5 and TRBJ2-7, with TRBD1 identical over 7 bases. This CDR3 is built from 13 residues. Germline loops: CDR1 MNHEY, CDR2 SVGAGI. V lost 6 bases and J lost 4; bases outside the gene matches: 6. This CDR3 reads CASSQGQIYEQYF. In nucleotides, the CDR3 is TGTGCCAGCAGCCAGGGACAGATATACGAGCAGTACTTC.

The chain uses TRBV5-1 and TRBJ2-2; tentatively, D is TRBD2 (7 bases). This CDR3 has 15 amino acids. V was cut by 7 bases and J by 2 bases, with 15 bases left in between. In germline, CDR1 is SGHRS, CDR2 YFSETQ. The CDR3 region is CASGRGGPNTGELFF. The DNA of the CDR3 is TGCGCCAGCGGTCGCGGGGGCCCTAACACCGGGGAGCTGTTTTTT.

This clone was observed a few times. The chain is built from TRBV4-3 and TRBJ2-7; D may be TRBD2 (6 bases). This CDR3 spans 14 amino acids. The V gene's germline CDR1 is LGHNA and CDR2 YSLEER. Trimming took off 3 bases at V and 3 bases at J, with 12 bases between the two ends. CDR3 bases: TGCGCCAGCAGCCATGGGGACGGGAGCTACGAGCAGTACTTC. This encodes CASSHGDGSYEQYF.

The V gene is TRBV5-5, the J gene TRBJ2-1, with TRBD2 matching over 9 bases. CDR1 is SGHKS, CDR2 YYEKEE, per germline (reference sequence). V dropped 4 bases and J dropped 5; count of bases not matched to a gene: 10. The CDR3 has 16 amino acids. CDR3 protein: CASSRRSSGGDNEQFF. CDR3 DNA sequence: TGTGCCAGCAGCAGGAGAAGTAGCGGGGGCGACAATGAGCAGTTCTTC.

This sequence joins TRBV6-1 and TRBJ1-1, with TRBD1 matching over 10 bases. The CDR3 spans 14 residues. Germline V gene sequence: CDR1 MNHNS, CDR2 SASEGT. The J segment lost 7 bases and the V segment lost 2 bases, leaving 4 bases of the junction unmatched. DNA of the CDR3: TGTGCCAGCAGTGAATGGGGACAGGGGATTGAAGCTTTCTTT. Its protein is CASSEWGQGIEAFF.

The V gene is TRBV2, the J gene TRBJ1-5, with 8 bases fitting TRBD1. The V segment lost 6 bases and the J segment 1 base; nucleotides outside the gene matches: 5. Germline values: CDR1 SNHLY, CDR2 FYNNEI. The CDR3 covers 15 residues. The CDR3 DNA reads as TGTGCCAGCAGCGGGACAGGAAACAGCAATCAGCCCCAGCATTTT. Translation gives CASSGTGNSNQPQHF.

This chain joins TRBV30 and TRBJ1-6; maybe TRBD1 (5 bases). Trimming removed 3 bases from V and 9 bases from J, with 36 bases in between. This CDR3 region has 21 residues. Germline V lookup: CDR1 GTSNPN, CDR2 SVGIG (reference sequence). The CDR3 loop reads CAWRLRRGGVYNSPLASPLHF. The CDR3 nucleotides read TGTGCCTGGAGACTTCGGAGGGGCGGGGTCTATAATTCACCCCTCGCTTCACCCCTCCACTTT.

This sequence joins TRBV27 and TRBJ1-1, with TRBD1 matching 10 bases. The trim removed 4 bases at V and 3 bases at J, leaving 5 bases unmatched. The CDR3 loop spans 15 amino acids. Germline CDR1 reads MNHEY; CDR2 reads SMNVEV (reference sequence). Here the CDR3 DNA reads TGTGCCAGCAGTTGGGACAGGGGCGGATACACTGAAGCTTTCTTT. Translated, it gives CASSWDRGGYTEAFF.

The rearrangement joins TRBV11-1 to TRBJ2-4, with 7 nucleotides matching TRBD1. This CDR3 contains 15 residues. V lost 6 bases, J lost 2 bases, and 7 bases stayed unmatched. The V gene's germline CDR1 is SGHAT and CDR2 FQDESV (reference sequence). The CDR3 loop reads CASRPKQGTKNIQYF. DNA for the CDR3: TGTGCCAGCAGACCTAAACAGGGGACCAAAAACATTCAGTACTTC.

This chain joins TRBV9 and TRBJ1-2; D remains unclear. Germline V gene data show CDR1 as SGDLS and CDR2 as YYNGEE. This CDR3 has 13 amino acids. Trimming took off 0 bases at V and 8 bases at J, with 11 bases between the two ends. This CDR3 is CASSVESRLGYTF. CDR3 in DNA: TGTGCCAGCAGCGTAGAGTCAAGGCTGGGCTACACCTTC. Supplemented by reference TRBV9 and TRBJ1-2, the full variable domain reads DSGVTQTPKHLITATGQRVTLRCSPRSGDLSVYWYQQSLDQGLQFLIQYYNGEERAKGNILERFSAQQFPDLHSELNLSSLELGDSALYFCASSVESRLGYTFGSGTRLTVV.

The J gene is TRBJ2-1, the V gene TRBV14, with 10 bases that match TRBD2. Germline values: CDR1 SGHDN, CDR2 FVKESK. Trimming at V came to 5 bases and at J to 0 bases, leaving 7 bases not matched to a gene. The CDR3 is made up of 17 amino acids. This CDR3 reads CASSRTSGHSSYNEQFF. In DNA form, the CDR3 reads TGTGCCAGCAGCAGGACTAGCGGCCACAGCTCCTACAATGAGCAGTTCTTC.

The chain employs TRBV20-1 and TRBJ2-7, with D maybe TRBD2 (6 bases). Looked up from germline, CDR1 is DFQATT and CDR2 is SNEGSKA (reference sequence). The CDR3 is 14 residues long. Trimming took 3 bases from V and 3 from J, leaving 15 bases between them. CDR3 coding DNA: TGCAGTGCTAGTTTGGAGGGGATTGGCTACGAGCAGTACTTC. Residues: CSASLEGIGYEQYF.

This clone was seen a few times. The chain is built from TRBV2 and TRBJ2-2; perhaps TRBD1 as D (6 bases). V lost 3 bases to trimming and J lost 7 bases, with 12 bases between them. This CDR3 has 14 residues. The germline gives CDR1 SNHLY, CDR2 FYNNEI. The chain's CDR3 is CASSDTGYNGELFF. CDR3 nucleotide sequence: TGTGCCAGCAGTGACACAGGGTATAACGGGGAGCTGTTTTTT.

This chain uses TRBV27 with TRBJ1-5; TRBD1 might be the D (6 bases). Germline CDR1 is MNHEY and CDR2 is SMNVEV (reference sequence). The V end lost 6 bases, the J end lost 6 bases, and 12 bases lay between the germline ends. This CDR3 region has 13 residues. The CDR3 bases are TGTGCCAGCAGCCCATTCAGGGGTCAGCCCCAGCATTTT. Translating gives CASSPFRGQPQHF.

The chain employs TRBV18 and TRBJ2-7, with a possible D match to TRBD1 (6 bases). Germline-derived CDR1 and CDR2 are KGHSH and LQKENI. Trimming removed 3 bases at V and 3 bases at J, with 15 bases between. This CDR3 spans 15 amino acids. CDR3 region: CASSPKIQGFYEQYF. The DNA for the CDR3 is TGTGCCAGCTCACCTAAGATACAGGGCTTCTACGAGCAGTACTTC.